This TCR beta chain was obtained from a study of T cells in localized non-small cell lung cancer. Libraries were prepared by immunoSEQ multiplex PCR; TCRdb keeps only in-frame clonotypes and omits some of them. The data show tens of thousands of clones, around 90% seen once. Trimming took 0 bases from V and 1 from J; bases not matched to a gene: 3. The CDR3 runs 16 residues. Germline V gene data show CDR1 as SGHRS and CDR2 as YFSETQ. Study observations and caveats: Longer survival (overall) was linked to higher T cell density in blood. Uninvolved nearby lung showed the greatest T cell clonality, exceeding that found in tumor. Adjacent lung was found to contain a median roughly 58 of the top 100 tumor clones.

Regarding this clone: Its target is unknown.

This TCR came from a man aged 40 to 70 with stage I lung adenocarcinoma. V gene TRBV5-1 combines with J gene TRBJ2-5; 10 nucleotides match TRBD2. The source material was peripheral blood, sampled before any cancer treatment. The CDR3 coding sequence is TGCGCCAGCAGCTTGGGAGCGGGAGGGCTCCAAGAGACCCAGTACTTC. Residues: CASSLGAGGLQETQYF.